This T cell receptor beta chain appears in the sequencing data of a study of T cell responses to AZD1222 COVID-19 vaccine. Study-level results: Spike was spanned by vaccine-associated CD4 TCRs, with dominance at 160-218 and 743-854. Without day 14 samples, only post-peak T cell repertoires were studied. Nearly half of unique spike-specific TCRs reportedly avoided B.1.351 and B.1.1.7 mutated regions. Receipt of two AZD1222 doses was followed by a rise in Spike-specific TCR breadth and depth.

With regard to this clone: Its antigen is as yet unknown.

Sequencing was performed with immunoSEQ multiplex PCR; in TCRdb, only in-frame clones are kept and a portion is missing. This table has some 120,000 clones, roughly 88% appearing once. This clonotype originated in an adult in good health. The sample was peripheral blood, taken on day 0 of AZD1222 vaccination.

DNA of the CDR3: TGTGCCAGCAGCCCCCGACAGGAGTTATGGCCCCAGCATTTT. This gives the protein CASSPRQELWPQHF. The rearrangement joins TRBV7-2 to TRBJ1-5; possibly TRBD1 for D (6 bases). The CDR3 contains 14 residues. Germline-derived CDR1 and CDR2 are SGHTA and FQGNSA. The V end was cut by 5 bases, the J end by 9 bases, with 17 bases between.